The 29 T cell receptor beta chains given below trace back to one sample, sequenced in a study of blood T cells in healthy people across ages. The use of a sample-barcoded 5' primer and a J-beta primer mix characterized a second PCR of about 6 to 11 cycles. MiXCR, run by TCRdb on the 5' RACE reads, gives a single entry per CDR3 protein. The data contain 1 million to 1.2 million distinct CDR3 sequences, about two fifths of them seen just once; the ten biggest clones take up around 14%. Sequenced material: blood. The receptors were sampled from a man between 18 and 29 years old in good health.

The rearrangement links TRBV5-1 to TRBJ2-1; TRBD1 agrees at 10 bases. Trimming cost V 4 bases and J 2 bases; bases outside gene matches: 3. This CDR3 is 15 amino acids long. CDR1 is SGHRS and CDR2 is YFSETQ in the germline V gene. CDR3 in amino acids: CASSGQGGTYNEQFF. CDR3 nucleotides: TGCGCCAGCAGCGGACAGGGGGGTACCTACAATGAGCAGTTCTTC.

The table lists this clonotype with a few counts. This sequence joins TRBV7-2 and TRBJ2-7; weak D call: TRBD1 (6 bases). Between the trimmed V and J ends, which lost 5 bases and 0 bases, there was a span of 11 bases. This CDR3 comprises 14 residues. The V gene's germline CDR1 is SGHTA and CDR2 FQGNSA. The CDR3 here is CASSGRQASYEQYF. CDR3 in DNA: TGTGCCAGCAGCGGACGACAGGCCTCCTACGAGCAGTACTTC.

The chain employs TRBV10-3 and TRBJ1-2; D not resolved. The V gene lost 3 bases and the J gene lost 5 bases, with 7 bases spanning the gap. The CDR3 is made up of 12 amino acids. Germline V gene lookup returns CDR1 ENHRY and CDR2 SYGVKD. Written as DNA, the CDR3 is TGTGCCATCAGTGATTCTTTATATGGCTACACCTTC. Its translation is CAISDSLYGYTF.

The V gene is TRBV9, the J gene TRBJ2-2, with 8 bases fitting TRBD1. The CDR3 is 17 amino acids. From germline, CDR1 is SGDLS and CDR2 YYNGEE. J gave up 3 bases and V 0 bases, and 7 bases lay outside the gene matches. As DNA, the CDR3 is TGTGCCAGCAGCGTAGCCGGGACAGGTTATTACACCGGGGAGCTGTTTTTT. Translating it yields CASSVAGTGYYTGELFF.

The sample holds a few counts of this clonotype. The rearrangement joins TRBV15 to TRBJ2-7; D is perhaps TRBD1 or TRBD2 (5 bases each). Gene TRBJ2-5 matches the end of the DNA better, so the J call may be wrong. The CDR3 contains 15 residues. The germline V gene encodes CDR1 LNHNV and CDR2 YYDKDF (reference sequence). The CDR3 is CATSRGGSARETQYF. The CDR3, as DNA: TGTGCCACCAGCAGAGGGGGGTCGGCCAGGGAGACCCAGTACTTC.

This clonotype was observed a handful of times. The rearrangement joins TRBV9 to TRBJ1-5; D unresolved. Trimming stripped 0 bases from V and 5 bases from J, with 6 bases between. From germline, CDR1 is SGDLS and CDR2 YYNGEE. The CDR3 is 13 amino acids. CDR3 region: CASSVEEDQPQHF. In DNA form, the CDR3 reads TGTGCCAGCAGCGTAGAGGAGGATCAGCCCCAGCATTTT. Drawing the rest from reference TRBV9 and TRBJ1-5, the complete variable domain is DSGVTQTPKHLITATGQRVTLRCSPRSGDLSVYWYQQSLDQGLQFLIQYYNGEERAKGNILERFSAQQFPDLHSELNLSSLELGDSALYFCASSVEEDQPQHFGDGTRLSIL.

This chain connects TRBV7-2 to TRBJ1-2, with TRBD1 as a possible D gene (5 bases). The CDR3 has 14 residues. Between the trimmed V and J ends, which lost 5 bases and 0 bases, there was a span of 10 bases. CDR1 and CDR2 from the germline V gene are SGHTA and FQGNSA. As DNA, the CDR3 is TGTGCCAGCAGCAGGGGTGTTTCTAACTATGGCTACACCTTC. Translating it yields CASSRGVSNYGYTF.

This sequence joins TRBV7-2 and TRBJ1-1, with 10 bases that match TRBD1. Germline assignment: CDR1 SGHTA and CDR2 FQGNSA. Trimming cost V 8 bases and J 4 bases; bases outside gene matches: 7. The length of the CDR3 is 14 residues. CDR3 coding DNA: TGTGCCAGCTTGCCGGGACAGGGGACCACTGAAGCTTTCTTT. As protein: CASLPGQGTTEAFF.

This clonotype has more than one count but fewer than ten. The chain links TRBV20-1 to TRBJ2-7, with 10 bases identical to TRBD2. The CDR3 totals 13 residues. With V trimmed by 5 bases and J by 3 bases, 4 bases remained unmatched. From germline, CDR1 is DFQATT and CDR2 SNEGSKA (reference sequence). The CDR3 region is CSALVAGGYEQYF. The CDR3 region has the DNA TGCAGTGCTCTCGTAGCGGGGGGCTACGAGCAGTACTTC.

This clonotype was seen a few times. The genes are TRBV6-5 and TRBJ2-4; TRBD1 matches 7 bases. V lost 3 bases and J lost 5; bases outside the gene matches: 4. The germline CDR1 and CDR2 sequences are MNHEY and SVGAGI. The CDR3 length is 14 residues. CDR3: CASSYWQGENIQYF. The CDR3 bases are TGTGCCAGCAGTTATTGGCAGGGGGAAAACATTCAGTACTTC.

The chain combines TRBV4-3 with TRBJ2-5; TRBD1 matches at 8 bases. With V trimmed by 0 bases and J by 2 bases, 14 bases remained unmatched. The CDR3 consists of 19 residues. Germline V CDR1 and CDR2: LGHNA, YSLEER. CDR3 coding DNA: TGCGCCAGCAGCCAAGATCGCGCGGGACAGGCTTTGTATCAAGAGACCCAGTACTTC. The encoded protein is CASSQDRAGQALYQETQYF.

The chain couples TRBV4-3 to TRBJ1-1; unclear D gene. From germline, CDR1 is LGHNA and CDR2 YSLEER. The CDR3 is made up of 15 amino acids. V lost 0 bases to trimming and J lost 4 bases, with 12 bases between them. CDR3 protein: CASSQDGSTGTEAFF. The CDR3 region has the DNA TGCGCCAGCAGCCAAGATGGGAGCACGGGCACTGAAGCTTTCTTT.

This chain uses TRBV6-2 or TRBV6-3 with TRBJ2-3; 9 bases fit TRBD1. The CDR3 length is 16 residues. CDR1 and CDR2 from the germline V gene are MNHEY and SVGEGT. The trim removed 0 bases at V and 4 bases at J, leaving 5 bases unmatched. The DNA for the CDR3 is TGTGCCAGCAGTTACTCGGACAGGGGCAGCGCAGATACGCAGTATTTT. Protein: CASSYSDRGSADTQYF.

This clonotype was seen a handful of times. The chain recombines TRBV11-2 with TRBJ2-5; tentative D call: TRBD1 (6 bases). The CDR3 runs 15 residues. Deletions cut 5 bases from V and 11 bases from J, with 24 bases between. Germline-derived CDR1 and CDR2 are SGHAT and FQNNGV. The CDR3 nucleotides read TGTGCCAGCAGCATTAGTCGGACAGAAATCTACGGGCAGTACTTC. Residues: CASSISRTEIYGQYF.

The CDR3 sequence is CASSEGTPAEAFF. The DNA for the CDR3 is TGTGCCAGCAGTGAAGGGACACCTGCTGAAGCTTTCTTT. The gene calls are TRBV6-1 and TRBJ1-1, with D possibly being TRBD1 (5 bases). The CDR3 has 13 residues. CDR1 is MNHNS, CDR2 SASEGT, per germline. The ends were cut back, 1 base at V and 6 bases at J, with 9 bases in the middle.

As regards this clonotype: One end of the junction does not line up with germline, which may come from a read error. The CDR3: CAGSLGGQEIYGYTF. The CDR3 DNA reads TGTGCCGGCAGTTTAGGGGGACAGGAGATCTATGGCTACACCTTC. The V gene is TRBV12-3 or TRBV12-4, the J gene TRBJ1-2; 8 positions match TRBD1. The CDR3 contains 15 residues.

This clonotype has only a few counts. V and J are TRBV7-2 and TRBJ2-3; D possibly matches TRBD1 or TRBD2 (5 bases each). V lost 1 base, J lost 3 bases, and 17 bases lay in between. The CDR3 sequence is 17 residues long. The V gene's germline CDR1 is SGHTA and CDR2 FQGNSA. The CDR3 loop is CASSLGGRQYLTDTQYF. For the CDR3, the DNA is TGTGCCAGCAGCTTAGGAGGGAGACAGTACCTTACAGATACGCAGTATTTT.

V usage is TRBV7-3 and J usage is TRBJ2-3; TRBD2 agrees at 10 bases. Germline assignment: CDR1 SGHTA and CDR2 FQGTGA. V lost 3 bases, J lost 0 bases, and 12 bases stayed unmatched. CDR3 size: 19 residues. The CDR3: CASSLTGQRGGLSTDTQYF. In DNA form, the CDR3 reads TGTGCCAGCAGCTTGACGGGACAGCGGGGGGGCCTGAGCACAGATACGCAGTATTTT.

CDR3 sequence reads: CADSLPHTSGVRDTQYF. For the CDR3, the DNA is TGTGCCGACAGTTTACCCCACACTAGCGGGGTAAGAGATACGCAGTATTTT. The chain links TRBV28 to TRBJ2-3; 10 nucleotides line up with TRBD2. V shed 11 bases and J 5 bases; nucleotides not matched to a gene: 19. CDR1 MDHEN and CDR2 SYDVKM come from the germline V gene. This CDR3 is built from 17 residues.

The chain links TRBV7-2 to TRBJ2-5; D is possibly TRBD1 (6 bases). CDR3 length: 11 residues. V dropped 8 bases and J dropped 11 bases, with 15 bases sitting between them. CDR1 and CDR2 (germline): SGHTA, FQGNSA. The CDR3, as DNA: TGTGCCAGCGGTTTACAGGGTTTGCAGTACTTC. The encoded protein is CASGLQGLQYF.

The V call is TRBV5-1, the J call TRBJ2-2; no clear D gene. The CDR3 totals 14 residues. Germline lookup yields CDR1 SGHRS and CDR2 YFSETQ. Trimming left V 1 base short and J 3 bases short, with 7 bases between. The CDR3 here is CASSLLLDTGELFF. The CDR3 nucleotides are TGCGCCAGCAGCTTGTTGTTGGACACCGGGGAGCTGTTTTTT.

This clonotype has a handful of counts. The chain joins TRBV7-2 to TRBJ1-2, with D possibly matching TRBD1 (5 bases). V was cut by 1 base and J by 5 bases, with 11 bases left in between. The CDR3 loop spans 14 amino acids. Germline loops: CDR1 SGHTA, CDR2 FQGNSA. CDR3 protein: CASSLDDSLYGYTF. CDR3 DNA sequence: TGTGCCAGCAGCTTAGACGACAGCCTATATGGCTACACCTTC.

This clonotype was observed at least ten times. The rearrangement links TRBV29-1 to TRBJ2-7, with 7 bases identical to TRBD1. V shed 1 base, J shed 4 bases, and the junction held 7 bases outside the gene matches. The CDR3 contains 14 residues. Germline loops: CDR1 SQVTM, CDR2 ANQGSEA. The CDR3 here is CSVEGVGGEYEQYF. CDR3 sequence (DNA): TGCAGCGTTGAAGGGGTAGGGGGCGAGTACGAGCAGTACTTC.

The genes are TRBV4-3 and TRBJ2-1, with D possibly being TRBD1 (6 bases). Per germline, CDR1 LGHNA and CDR2 YSLEER. This CDR3 comprises 16 residues. V lost 0 bases and J 4 bases, leaving 13 bases between the germline ends. This CDR3 is CASSQDTQGPYNEQFF. The CDR3 coding sequence is TGCGCCAGCAGCCAAGATACACAGGGACCGTACAATGAGCAGTTCTTC.

CDR3 coding DNA: TGTGCCAGCAGCCAAGTCGAGGGGGTGAATGAGCAGTTCTTC. Residues: CASSQVEGVNEQFF. The V gene is TRBV3-1, the J gene TRBJ2-1; D may be TRBD1 (6 bases). Germline V gives CDR1 LGHDT, CDR2 YNNKEL (reference sequence). There are 14 residues in the CDR3. The ends were cut back, 1 base at V and 7 bases at J, with 11 bases in the middle.

The V and J genes are TRBV12-3 or TRBV12-4 and TRBJ2-3, with D maybe TRBD1 (5 bases). The CDR3 consists of 16 residues. Trimming took 2 bases from V and 1 from J, leaving 13 bases between them. The CDR3 spells CASSLSLPRGTDTQYF. The CDR3, as DNA: TGTGCCAGCAGTTTATCTCTGCCCAGGGGCACAGATACGCAGTATTTT.

This clonotype was picked up a small number of times. This chain connects TRBV4-1 to TRBJ2-7; D is perhaps TRBD2 (5 bases). The V and J ends lost 0 bases and 7 bases respectively, with 19 bases between them. The germline CDR1 and CDR2 sequences are MGHRA and YSYEKL. There are 16 residues in the CDR3. CDR3 protein: CASSQDPGVLYNEQYF. CDR3 sequence (DNA): TGCGCCAGCAGCCAAGATCCCGGGGTCCTATACAATGAGCAGTACTTC.

This clonotype was counted between two and nine times. The chain couples TRBV6-2 or TRBV6-3 to TRBJ2-7; D may be TRBD1 (6 bases). Germline V gives CDR1 MNHEY, CDR2 SVGEGT. This CDR3 region has 14 residues. Trimming shortened V by 6 bases and J by 4 bases, and 16 bases separated the two germline ends. CDR3 nucleotide sequence: TGTGCCAGCAGGCCGGACAGCTCCACGTACGAGCAGTACTTC. Translation: CASRPDSSTYEQYF.

The chain is built from TRBV3-1 and TRBJ1-6; no definite D call. The CDR3 loop spans 14 amino acids. V lost 1 base and J 6 bases, leaving 7 bases between the germline ends. The germline CDR1 and CDR2 sequences are LGHDT and YNNKEL (reference sequence). The chain's CDR3 is CASSQGARNSPLHF. In nucleotides, the CDR3 is TGTGCCAGCAGCCAAGGCGCACGTAATTCACCCCTCCACTTT. Supplemented by reference TRBV3-1 and TRBJ1-6, the full variable domain reads DTAVSQTPKYLVTQMGNDKSIKCEQNLGHDTMYWYKQDSKKFLKIMFSYNNKELIINETVPNRFSPKSPDKAHLNLHINSLELGDSAVYFCASSQGARNSPLHFGNGTRLTVT.